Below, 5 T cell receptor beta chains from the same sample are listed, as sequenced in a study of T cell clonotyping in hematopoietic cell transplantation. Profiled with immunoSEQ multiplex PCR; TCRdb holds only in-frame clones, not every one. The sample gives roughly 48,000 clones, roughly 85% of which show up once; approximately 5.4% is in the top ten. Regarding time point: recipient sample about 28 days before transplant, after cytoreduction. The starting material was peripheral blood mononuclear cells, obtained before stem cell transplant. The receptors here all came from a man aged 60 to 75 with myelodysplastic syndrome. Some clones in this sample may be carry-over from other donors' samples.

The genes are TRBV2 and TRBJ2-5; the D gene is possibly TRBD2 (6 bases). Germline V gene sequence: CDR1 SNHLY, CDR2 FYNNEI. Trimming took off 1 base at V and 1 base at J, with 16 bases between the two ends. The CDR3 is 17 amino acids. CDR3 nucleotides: TGTGCCAGCAGTGAAGGGGGGGTAGGGGAAGGCCAAGAGACCCAGTACTTC. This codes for CASSEGGVGEGQETQYF.

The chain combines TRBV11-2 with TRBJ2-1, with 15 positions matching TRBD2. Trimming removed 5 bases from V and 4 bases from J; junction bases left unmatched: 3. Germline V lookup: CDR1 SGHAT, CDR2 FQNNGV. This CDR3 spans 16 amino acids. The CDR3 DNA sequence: TGTGCCAGCAGCCCGGGACTAGCGGGGGGATACAATGAGCAGTTCTTC. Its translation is CASSPGLAGGYNEQFF. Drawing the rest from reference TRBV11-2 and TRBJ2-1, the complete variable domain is EAGVAQSPRYKIIEKRQSVAFWCNPISGHATLYWYQQILGQGPKLLIQFQNNGVVDDSQLPKDRFSAERLKGVDSTLKIQPAKLEDSAVYLCASSPGLAGGYNEQFFGPGTRLTVL.

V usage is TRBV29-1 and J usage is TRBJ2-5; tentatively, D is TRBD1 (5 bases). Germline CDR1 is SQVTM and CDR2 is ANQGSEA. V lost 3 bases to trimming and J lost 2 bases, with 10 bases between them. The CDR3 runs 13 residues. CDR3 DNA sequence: TGCAGCGTTGATCAGGGCCTTCAAGAGACCCAGTACTTC. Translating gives CSVDQGLQETQYF.

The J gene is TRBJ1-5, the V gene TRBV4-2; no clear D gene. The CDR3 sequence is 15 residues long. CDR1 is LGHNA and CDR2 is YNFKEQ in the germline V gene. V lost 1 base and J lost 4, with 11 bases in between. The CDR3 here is CASSQVERQNQPQHF. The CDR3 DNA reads TGTGCCAGCAGCCAAGTGGAACGGCAAAATCAGCCCCAGCATTTT.

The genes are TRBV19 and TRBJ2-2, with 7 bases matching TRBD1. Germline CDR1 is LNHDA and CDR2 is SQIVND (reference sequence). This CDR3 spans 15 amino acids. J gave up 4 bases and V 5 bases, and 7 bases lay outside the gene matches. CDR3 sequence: CASSPDRVSTGELFF. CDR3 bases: TGTGCCAGTAGTCCCGACAGGGTTAGCACCGGGGAGCTGTTTTTT.